The rows below give T cell receptor beta chains drawn from one sample of a study of OX40 agonist ivuxolimab in advanced cancers. Measured with immunoSEQ multiplex PCR; TCRdb has only the in-frame clones, and not every one. The table lists about 130,000 clones, about 93% of them singletons. This specimen consisted of CD4+ or CD8+ T cells sorted from blood, obtained in a trial of the OX40 agonist ivuxolimab. The receptors here all came from an adult with an advanced solid tumor such as melanoma, head and neck, liver or kidney cancer. Each CDR3 is given without its conserved first and last residue. Each record gives: V gene, J gene, CDR3 protein.

TRBV19,TRBJ2-1,ASSTETANEQF
TRBV27,TRBJ2-4,ASSLGQALGNIQY
TRBV6-6,TRBJ1-5,ASSYSAGQPQH
TRBV5-1,TRBJ2-3,ASTLQPSTDTQY
TRBV6-5,TRBJ1-4,ASSPRDFNEKLF
TRBV10-3,TRBJ1-1,AISESAATMNTEAF
TRBV19,TRBJ2-1,ASGSRSGPYNEQF
TRBV7-8,TRBJ1-2,ASSLALLGRGYT
TRBV19,TRBJ1-1,ASSIETTANTEAF
TRBV6-5,TRBJ2-7,ASSYSGGPYEQY
TRBV7-2,TRBJ1-5,ASSLAVTDSNQPQH
TRBV11-2,TRBJ1-3,ASSLDRTFSGNTIY
TRBV5-1,TRBJ2-5,ASSPAGQGGETQY
TRBV5-1,TRBJ1-3,ASSPGTGFLRLSGNTIY
TRBV19,TRBJ1-2,ASSTRQASYGYT
TRBV10-3,TRBJ1-1,AISLTGGKNTEAF
TRBV7-2,TRBJ1-1,ASSLDRGTEAF
TRBV10-1,TRBJ2-7,ASSGGVGYEQY
TRBV15,TRBJ2-7,ATSRDRGTSGHEQY
TRBV5-1,TRBJ2-5,ASSSGTSGAKTQY
TRBV11-3,TRBJ2-7,ASSLSGQGFYEQY
TRBV11-2,TRBJ2-1,ASSLSAPYNEQF
TRBV7-9,TRBJ1-2,ASSSTGGDYGYT
TRBV5-6,TRBJ2-2,ASSFRVGTGELF
TRBV12-5,TRBJ2-5,ASGSPVPRGVETQY
TRBV7-2,TRBJ2-7,ASSPRTGGSYEQY
TRBV7-9,TRBJ2-3,ASSLVVTKWLRTDTQY
TRBV5-1,TRBJ1-3,ASSFDGLLLGNTIY
TRBV5-1,TRBJ1-3,ASSAGGNTIY
TRBV9,TRBJ2-2,ASSVDGLAGAGELF
TRBV4-2,TRBJ2-7,ASSQDFTSGYYEQY
TRBV6-1,TRBJ2-5,ASHPGQETQY
TRBV6-1,TRBJ1-1,ASSSPGQVNIEAF
TRBV11-2,TRBJ1-4,ASSLGSTGRNEKLF
TRBV18,TRBJ1-2,ASSQNYEDGNYGYT
TRBV11-2,TRBJ2-2,ASSLNRLYTGELF
TRBV19,TRBJ2-3,ASSPGQGRTDTQY
TRBV28,TRBJ2-7,ASSLGQYYGQY
TRBV19,TRBJ2-3,ACRGVSTDTQY
TRBV27,TRBJ1-4,ASSFMGEKLF
TRBV7-2,TRBJ2-7,ASSLAGDREQQY
TRBV19,TRBJ1-2,ASSRGGSDYGYT
TRBV18,-,ASSPSTAWEEHYEQY
TRBV5-1,TRBJ2-3,ASSFYAPPDTQY
TRBV4-2,TRBJ1-2,ASSQGLDRRPNYGYT
TRBV5-4,TRBJ2-5,ASSSPDQAGETQY
TRBV6-6,TRBJ1-2,ATRGGGEFYGYT
TRBV7-2,TRBJ2-2,ASSPYRTGKNTGELF
TRBV5-5,TRBJ1-2,ASSLASGESYGYT
TRBV6-5,TRBJ1-2,ASSQRGHSYGYT